These 16 T cell receptor beta chains were all obtained from the same sample, sequenced in a study of graft-versus-host responses after intestinal transplantation. Sequencing used immunoSEQ multiplex PCR; TCRdb keeps in-frame clones, though not all of them. The top ten hold under 1.5% of the sample, which has roughly 99,000 clones, more than 75% seen once. The sample in question was PBMCs, obtained 255 days after intestinal transplant. The receptors were sampled from a human patient who received an intestinal transplant, so some T cells may come from the graft donor.

The chain joins TRBV11-2 to TRBJ1-6; tentative D call: TRBD1 (5 bases). V dropped 0 bases and J dropped 8 bases, with 17 bases sitting between them. CDR1 is SGHAT and CDR2 is FQNNGV in the germline V gene. The CDR3 contains 17 residues. CDR3 amino acids: CASSLEFSRGGDSPLHF. For the CDR3, the DNA is TGTGCCAGCAGCTTAGAGTTTTCCCGGGGGGGGGATTCACCCCTCCACTTT.

The genes are TRBV5-1 and TRBJ2-4; the D gene is possibly TRBD1 (5 bases). V dropped 0 bases and J dropped 0 bases, with 19 bases sitting between them. Germline CDR1 SGHRS, CDR2 YFSETQ. This CDR3 is built from 19 residues. The CDR3 here is CASSLDRTSEILAKNIQYF. CDR3 nucleotide sequence: TGCGCCAGCAGCTTGGACAGGACCTCGGAGATACTAGCCAAAAACATTCAGTACTTC. Drawing the rest from reference TRBV5-1 and TRBJ2-4, the complete variable domain is KAGVTQTPRYLIKTRGQQVTLSCSPISGHRSVSWYQQTPGQGLQFLFEYFSETQRNKGNFPGRFSGRQFSNSRSEMNVSTLELGDSALYLCASSLDRTSEILAKNIQYFGAGTRLSVL.

The genes are TRBV5-6 and TRBJ2-5; a weak D match, TRBD1 (5 bases). This CDR3 region has 13 residues. Trimming left V 4 bases short and J 2 bases short, with 9 bases between. Germline V lookup: CDR1 SGHDT, CDR2 YYEEEE. In nucleotides, the CDR3 is TGTGCCAGCAGCCCTCAGGGTCAAGAGACCCAGTACTTC. Encoded protein: CASSPQGQETQYF.

In its sample, this clone was seen once. The chain links TRBV5-1 to TRBJ2-7, with 10 bases fitting TRBD1. The trim removed 2 bases at V and 3 bases at J, leaving 8 bases unmatched. Looked up from germline, CDR1 is SGHRS and CDR2 is YFSETQ. The length of the CDR3 is 16 residues. The CDR3 protein is CASSFRQGARGYEQYF. CDR3 sequence (DNA): TGCGCCAGCAGCTTCAGACAGGGGGCTCGGGGCTACGAGCAGTACTTC.

The genes are TRBV10-3 and TRBJ2-1, with a tentative D call TRBD2 (5 bases). Per the germline V gene, CDR1 is ENHRY and CDR2 is SYGVKD. V dropped 3 bases and J dropped 2 bases, with 14 bases sitting between them. The CDR3 length is 16 residues. CDR3 sequence: CAISDSREPPYNEQFF. The CDR3 coding sequence is TGTGCCATCAGTGATTCTCGGGAACCTCCCTACAATGAGCAGTTCTTC.

The CDR3 nucleotides are TGTGCCAGCAGTGATACCGGGACCGGCTACAATGAGCAGTTCTTC. Translating it yields CASSDTGTGYNEQFF. V usage is TRBV27 and J usage is TRBJ2-1; either TRBD1 or TRBD2 may supply D (5 bases each). Germline V gives CDR1 MNHEY, CDR2 SMNVEV (reference sequence). The CDR3 extends over 15 amino acids. Between the trimmed V and J ends, which lost 5 bases and 3 bases, there was a span of 14 bases.

This clone has only a few counts. V usage is TRBV2 and J usage is TRBJ1-6, with D possibly matching TRBD1 (6 bases). The CDR3 is 12 amino acids. The germline CDR1 and CDR2 sequences are SNHLY and FYNNEI. Deletions cut 10 bases from V and 5 bases from J, with 9 bases between. The CDR3 here is CATTGNNSPLHF. The CDR3 coding sequence is TGTGCCACGACAGGCAATAATTCACCCCTCCACTTT.

The chain combines TRBV7-9 with TRBJ1-1; no definite D call. The V and J ends lost 1 base and 7 bases respectively, with 4 bases between them. The V gene's germline CDR1 is SEHNR and CDR2 FQNEAQ (reference sequence). The CDR3 is made up of 11 amino acids. CDR3 in DNA: TGTGCCAGCAGCTTAGGGATTGAAGCTTTCTTT. Protein sequence: CASSLGIEAFF. Full variable domain (outside the CDR3, taken from reference TRBV7-9 and TRBJ1-1): DTGVSQNPRHKITKRGQNVTFRCDPISEHNRLYWYRQTLGQGPEFLTYFQNEAQLEKSRLLSDRFSAERPKGSFSTLEIQRTEQGDSAMYLCASSLGIEAFFGQGTRLTVV.

This chain joins TRBV30 and TRBJ2-7; D not resolved. Trimming shortened V by 0 bases and J by 0 bases, and 12 bases separated the two germline ends. The CDR3 totals 15 residues. Germline V gene data show CDR1 as GTSNPN and CDR2 as SVGIG (reference sequence). The CDR3 region has the DNA TGTGCCTGGAGTGTAGGCCTCCCGAGCTCCTACGAGCAGTACTTC. Protein product: CAWSVGLPSSYEQYF.

The chain links TRBV6-4 to TRBJ1-1; the D is unclear. Germline V gives CDR1 MRHNA, CDR2 SNTAGT. Deletions cut 0 bases from V and 2 bases from J, with 7 bases between. The CDR3 runs to 14 residues. CDR3 region: CASSDSDGNTEAFF. CDR3 bases: TGTGCCAGCAGTGACTCAGACGGTAACACTGAAGCTTTCTTT.

Concerning this clone: This specimen includes other DNA sequences encoding the same CDR3. The V gene is TRBV28, the J gene TRBJ1-1; 8 bases agree with TRBD1. The V and J ends lost 6 bases and 0 bases, in that order; junction bases with no gene match: 3. CDR1 and CDR2 (germline): MDHEN, SYDVKM. This CDR3 spans 14 amino acids. Here the CDR3 reads CASSLGQVNTEAFF. Here the CDR3 DNA reads TGTGCCAGCAGCCTGGGACAGGTGAACACTGAAGCTTTCTTT. The whole variable domain, filled in from reference TRBV28 and TRBJ1-1, reads DVKVTQSSRYLVKRTGEKVFLECVQDMDHENMFWYRQDPGLGLRLIYFSYDVKMKEKGDIPEGYSVSREKKERFSLILESASTNQTSMYLCASSLGQVNTEAFFGQGTRLTVV.

This chain uses TRBV7-9 with TRBJ2-7; unclear D gene. Trimming stripped 7 bases from V and 0 bases from J, with 10 bases between. Germline V gives CDR1 SEHNR, CDR2 FQNEAQ (reference sequence). The CDR3 is 13 amino acids. The DNA of the CDR3 is TGTGCCAGCACAAGGGTAAGCTCCTACGAGCAGTACTTC. Encoded protein: CASTRVSSYEQYF. The entire variable domain, with the rest obtained from reference TRBV7-9 and TRBJ2-7, is as follows: DTGVSQNPRHKITKRGQNVTFRCDPISEHNRLYWYRQTLGQGPEFLTYFQNEAQLEKSRLLSDRFSAERPKGSFSTLEIQRTEQGDSAMYLCASTRVSSYEQYFGPGTRLTVT.

The rearrangement uses TRBV29-1 and TRBJ1-2, with D uncertain. The V end lost 4 bases, the J end lost 4 bases, and 13 bases lay between the germline ends. The CDR3 is 13 amino acids. Per the germline V gene, CDR1 is SQVTM and CDR2 is ANQGSEA. The CDR3 sequence: CSVVDVMGYGYTF. CDR3 sequence (DNA): TGCAGCGTTGTAGATGTAATGGGCTATGGCTACACCTTC.

This clone was seen a handful of times. This sequence joins TRBV28 and TRBJ1-5; D possibly corresponds to TRBD1 (6 bases). The germline V and J ends were trimmed by 5 bases and 9 bases, with 17 bases remaining between them. The CDR3 loop spans 14 amino acids. Germline V gives CDR1 MDHEN, CDR2 SYDVKM. As DNA, the CDR3 is TGTGCCAGCAGTGAAAACAGGGTACCTCGGCCCCAGCATTTT. The encoded protein is CASSENRVPRPQHF.

The chain is built from TRBV6-1 and TRBJ2-1; 10 bases line up with TRBD2. CDR3 length: 15 amino acids. The J segment lost 5 bases and the V segment lost 7 bases, leaving 8 bases of the junction unmatched. Per germline, CDR1 MNHNS and CDR2 SASEGT. CDR3 residues: CASTLLAGENNEQFF. The CDR3 coding sequence is TGTGCCAGCACCCTTCTAGCGGGGGAGAACAATGAGCAGTTCTTC.

For this clone: Compared with germline, one end of the junction differs, possibly owing to a read error. The chain combines TRBV7-7 with TRBJ2-1, with 7 bases that match TRBD2. The CDR3 has 17 residues. Germline V CDR1 and CDR2: SSHAT, FNYEAQ (reference sequence). CDR3 in DNA: TGTGCTAGCAGCTTAGCCACAGGACTAGGCTCCTACAATGAGCAGTTCTTC. Translating it yields CASSLATGLGSYNEQFF.